The T cell receptor beta chain under discussion was sequenced for a study of beta chain features in type 1 diabetes. Expressed TCRB transcripts were sequenced because the entire RNA isolate underwent reverse transcription. The table came from immunoSEQ multiplex PCR; TCRdb's copy has only in-frame clones and leaves some out. The sample gives about 150,000 clones, around 10% of which show up once; roughly 2% is in the top ten. Trimming at V came to 2 bases and at J to 2 bases, leaving 0 bases not matched to a gene. This CDR3 comprises 14 residues. In germline, CDR1 is KGHSH, CDR2 LQKENI. This clone has just a few counts.

The sequence derives from a man aged 18 to 30 in good health. The specimen was central memory CD4+ T cells from blood. This rearrangement joins TRBV18 to TRBJ2-7; TRBD1 agrees at 10 bases. The CDR3 DNA follows: TGTGCCAGCTCACCAGGGACAGGGGCCTACGAGCAGTACTTC. It translates to CASSPGTGAYEQYF.